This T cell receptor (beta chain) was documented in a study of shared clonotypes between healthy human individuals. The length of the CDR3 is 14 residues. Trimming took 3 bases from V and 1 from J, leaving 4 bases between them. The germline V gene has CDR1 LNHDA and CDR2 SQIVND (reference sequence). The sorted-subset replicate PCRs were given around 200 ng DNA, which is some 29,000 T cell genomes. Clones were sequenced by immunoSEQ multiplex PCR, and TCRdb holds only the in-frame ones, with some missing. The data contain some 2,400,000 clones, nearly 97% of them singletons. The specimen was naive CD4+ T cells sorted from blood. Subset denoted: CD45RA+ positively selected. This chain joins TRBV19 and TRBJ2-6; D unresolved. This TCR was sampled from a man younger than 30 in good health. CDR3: CASSIYSGANVLTF. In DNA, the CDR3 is TGTGCCAGTAGTATCTATTCTGGGGCCAACGTCCTGACTTTC.